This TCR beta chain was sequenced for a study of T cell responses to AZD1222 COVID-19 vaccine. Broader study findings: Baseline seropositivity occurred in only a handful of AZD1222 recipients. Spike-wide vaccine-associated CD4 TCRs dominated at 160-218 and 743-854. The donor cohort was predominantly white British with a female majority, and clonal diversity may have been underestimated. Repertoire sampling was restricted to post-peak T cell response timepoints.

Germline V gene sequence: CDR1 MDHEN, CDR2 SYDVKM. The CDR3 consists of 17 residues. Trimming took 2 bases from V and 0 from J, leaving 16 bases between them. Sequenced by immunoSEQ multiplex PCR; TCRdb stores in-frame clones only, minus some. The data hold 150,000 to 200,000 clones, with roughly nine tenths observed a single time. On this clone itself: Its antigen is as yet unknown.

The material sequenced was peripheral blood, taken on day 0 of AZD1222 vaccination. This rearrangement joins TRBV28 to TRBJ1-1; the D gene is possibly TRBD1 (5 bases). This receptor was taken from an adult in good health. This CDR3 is CASSLAGPLLVNTEAFF. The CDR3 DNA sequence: TGTGCCAGCAGTTTAGCAGGGCCCCTGTTGGTGAACACTGAAGCTTTCTTT.